This entry concerns a single T cell receptor (beta chain). Only in-frame clones appear in the TCRdb table, and some are missing; sequencing was by immunoSEQ multiplex PCR. Of tens of thousands of clones in the sample, roughly 80% are singletons; the top ten hold 6.7%. The data were taken from a study of OX40 agonist ivuxolimab in advanced cancers. There are 15 residues in the CDR3. V lost 2 bases, J lost 8 bases, and 15 bases lay in between. Germline lookup yields CDR1 SGHTA and CDR2 FQGNSA. The V gene is TRBV7-2, the J gene TRBJ1-4, with D perhaps matching TRBD1 (5 bases). Sample: CD4+ or CD8+ T cells sorted from blood, taken in a trial of the OX40 agonist ivuxolimab. This clonotype was sampled from an adult with an advanced solid tumor such as melanoma, head and neck, liver or kidney cancer. CDR3 amino acids: CASSLSPKGLEKLFF. The CDR3 region has the DNA TGTGCCAGCAGCTTATCCCCTAAGGGACTCGAAAAACTGTTTTTT.